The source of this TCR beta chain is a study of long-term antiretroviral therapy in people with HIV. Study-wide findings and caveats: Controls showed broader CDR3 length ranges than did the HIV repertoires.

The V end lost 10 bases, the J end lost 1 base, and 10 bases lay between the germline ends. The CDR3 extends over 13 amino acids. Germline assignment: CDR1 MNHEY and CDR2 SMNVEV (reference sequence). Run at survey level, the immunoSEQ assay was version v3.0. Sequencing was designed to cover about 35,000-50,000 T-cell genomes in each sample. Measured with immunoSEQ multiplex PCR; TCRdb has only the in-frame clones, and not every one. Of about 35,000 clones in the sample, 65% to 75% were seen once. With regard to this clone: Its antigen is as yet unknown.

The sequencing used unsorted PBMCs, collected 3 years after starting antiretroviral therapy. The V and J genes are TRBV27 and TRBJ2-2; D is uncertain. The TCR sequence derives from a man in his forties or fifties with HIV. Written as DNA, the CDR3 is TGTGCCACCCGACCAAAGAACACCGGGGAGCTGTTTTTT. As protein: CATRPKNTGELFF.